These 20 T cell receptor beta chains came from one sample sequenced in a study of stem cell transplantation in POMP-related autoinflammatory disease (dated by TCRdb to about 2021). The method behind the library was the immunoSEQ multiplex PCR assay. TCRdb stores this immuneACCESS table with in-frame sequences only. Part of the clones is absent; in the studies checked, under half of the shortfall reflects unresolved V genes, and no reason is known for the rest. The sample records roughly 7,000 clones, roughly four fifths of which are singletons. Of the sample, about 4% is held by the ten largest clones. Source material: a CXCR5-defined cell subset from PBMCs. These receptors came from a human donor in good health.

This rearrangement joins TRBV6-5 to TRBJ2-6; no clear D gene. CDR1 is MNHEY and CDR2 is SVGAGI in the germline V gene. This CDR3 spans 14 amino acids. Trimming left V 3 bases short and J 4 bases short, with 7 bases between. CDR3 DNA: TGTGCCAGCAGTTATTCTCTCGGGGCCAACGTCCTGACTTTC. Translation gives CASSYSLGANVLTF.

This clone showed up just a few times. This chain links TRBV19 with TRBJ1-1; TRBD1 is a possible D gene (6 bases). V shed 10 bases and J shed 4 bases, with 16 bases lying between them. The CDR3 length is 13 residues. Looked up from germline, CDR1 is LNHDA and CDR2 is SQIVND (reference sequence). The DNA of the CDR3 is TGTGCCATTAGACAGGACTATAGCACTGAAGCTTTCTTT. This sequence encodes CAIRQDYSTEAFF.

A single count supports this clone. The CDR3 nucleotides are TGTGCCAGCAGCACTATAGCGGGGGGAAGCACAGATACGCAGTATTTT. Its translation: CASSTIAGGSTDTQYF. The V call is TRBV11-2, the J call TRBJ2-3; 10 bases map to TRBD2. With V trimmed by 5 bases and J by 0 bases, 5 bases remained unmatched. The CDR3 extends over 16 amino acids. Germline CDR1 reads SGHAT; CDR2 reads FQNNGV.

The table lists this clone with a count of one. The V call is TRBV10-3, the J call TRBJ2-5; D is ambiguous. Germline V lookup: CDR1 ENHRY, CDR2 SYGVKD. Trimming removed 10 bases from V and 1 base from J, with 31 bases in between. The CDR3 sequence is 19 residues long. The chain's CDR3 is CARSYPQNSGPHIQETQYF. The CDR3, as DNA: TGTGCCAGATCTTACCCTCAAAACTCCGGGCCTCACATCCAAGAGACCCAGTACTTC.

The chain has TRBV7-6 and TRBJ1-1, with 8 bases fitting TRBD1. V gave up 4 bases and J gave up 2 bases; unmatched junction bases: 9. The CDR3 loop spans 16 amino acids. Looked up from germline, CDR1 is SGHVS and CDR2 is FNYEAQ. The CDR3 is CASSSGDRGSNTEAFF. The DNA for the CDR3 is TGTGCCAGCAGCTCAGGAGACAGGGGATCAAACACTGAAGCTTTCTTT.

The chain links TRBV5-6 to TRBJ2-5; D is unresolved. Trimming removed 4 bases at V and 4 bases at J, with 17 bases between. CDR3 size: 15 residues. Germline V gives CDR1 SGHDT, CDR2 YYEEEE. CDR3 region: CASSPRRLGGETQYF. The CDR3 DNA reads as TGTGCCAGCAGCCCACGACGCCTTGGCGGAGAGACCCAGTACTTC.

The rearrangement links TRBV6-1 to TRBJ2-7; D is unresolved. The germline V gene has CDR1 MNHNS and CDR2 SASEGT. This CDR3 has 14 residues. The V end lost 4 bases, the J end lost 0 bases, and 10 bases lay between the germline ends. The CDR3 nucleotides read TGTGCCAGCAGTGGATTGGTTAGCTCCTACGAGCAGTACTTC. Its translation: CASSGLVSSYEQYF.

J is TRBJ1-5 and V is TRBV7-8; D is perhaps TRBD1 (5 bases). V gave up 5 bases and J gave up 1 base, with 12 bases separating them. The CDR3 runs to 15 residues. Germline V gives CDR1 SGHVS, CDR2 FQNEAQ. CDR3 residues: CASSPGQQSNQPQHF. The DNA of the CDR3 is TGTGCCAGCAGCCCGGGGCAGCAGAGCAATCAGCCCCAGCATTTT.

This chain connects TRBV11-2 to TRBJ2-7; maybe TRBD2 (7 bases). The CDR3 totals 14 residues. Germline CDR1 reads SGHAT; CDR2 reads FQNNGV. V was pared by 5 bases and J by 0 bases, with 11 bases between. The CDR3: CASSRGGLSYEQYF. In DNA form, the CDR3 reads TGTGCCAGCAGCCGCGGGGGCCTCTCCTACGAGCAGTACTTC.

The chain uses TRBV6-1 and TRBJ2-7; 7 positions agree with TRBD1. The J segment lost 6 bases and the V segment lost 7 bases, leaving 12 bases of the junction unmatched. Germline V lookup: CDR1 MNHNS, CDR2 SASEGT. The CDR3 has 14 amino acids. The CDR3 DNA reads as TGTGCCAGCACATTGTCAAGGGGGCAGTCCGAGCAGTACTTC. Amino acids: CASTLSRGQSEQYF.

The gene calls are TRBV6-6 and TRBJ1-2, with 7 bases aligning to TRBD1. After removal of 6 bases from V and 3 bases from J, the junction contained 4 bases not matched to a gene. The germline V gene encodes CDR1 MNHNY and CDR2 SVGAGI (reference sequence). The CDR3 runs 13 residues. This chain's CDR3 is CASRGDRDYGYTF. CDR3 nucleotides: TGTGCCAGCAGGGGAGACAGGGACTATGGCTACACCTTC.

The chain employs TRBV5-1 and TRBJ1-4; 8 positions match TRBD1. V gave up 6 bases and J gave up 8 bases; unmatched junction bases: 9. This CDR3 contains 14 residues. The V gene's germline CDR1 is SGHRS and CDR2 YFSETQ. This CDR3 is CASNPGGVEEKLFF. For the CDR3, the DNA is TGCGCCAGCAATCCAGGGGGCGTTGAGGAAAAACTGTTTTTT.

CDR3 nucleotide sequence: TGTGCCAGCAGCCCCTTTCGGGGGAACACTGAAGCTTTCTTT. It codes for CASSPFRGNTEAFF. The rearrangement links TRBV6-5 to TRBJ1-1; D is uncertain. Germline CDR1 and CDR2: MNHEY and SVGAGI. V shed 6 bases and J shed 1 base, with 12 bases lying between them. The CDR3 consists of 14 residues.

This chain connects TRBV30 to TRBJ1-5; tentatively, D is TRBD1 (6 bases). Germline V CDR1 and CDR2: GTSNPN, SVGIG (reference sequence). Trimming removed 3 bases at V and 0 bases at J, with 12 bases between. The CDR3 runs 15 residues. CDR3: CAWSPGGPSNQPQHF. CDR3 coding DNA: TGTGCCTGGAGCCCTGGGGGGCCTAGCAATCAGCCCCAGCATTTT.

The genes are TRBV5-5 and TRBJ2-5, with D perhaps TRBD2 (5 bases). The CDR3 runs 14 residues. Germline V gene sequence: CDR1 SGHKS, CDR2 YYEKEE (reference sequence). V was shortened by 2 bases and J by 2 bases, with 10 bases between the two germline ends. CDR3 DNA: TGTGCCAGCAGCTTATTGAGGAGGCAAGAGACCCAGTACTTC. This codes for CASSLLRRQETQYF.

The V call is TRBV15, the J call TRBJ1-5; no clear D. Trimming left V 5 bases short and J 4 bases short, with 18 bases between. Germline loops: CDR1 LNHNV, CDR2 YYDKDF (reference sequence). The CDR3 loop spans 16 amino acids. CDR3 nucleotide sequence: TGTGCCACCAGCCCTCAAGGCCCAATTGAAAATCAGCCCCAGCATTTT. Translating it yields CATSPQGPIENQPQHF.

This clone showed up just a few times. The chain uses TRBV28 and TRBJ1-1, with D unresolved. Germline-derived CDR1 and CDR2 are MDHEN and SYDVKM. The CDR3 length is 15 residues. Trimming took 5 bases from V and 5 from J, leaving 18 bases between them. The CDR3 bases are TGTGCCAGCAGTCCCTCAACAGCCGGGATGACTGAAGCTTTCTTT. Amino acids: CASSPSTAGMTEAFF.

This clone showed up just a few times. CDR3 protein: CASSQDEGVWVFRTF. CDR3 DNA sequence: TGCGCCAGCAGCCAGGACGAGGGGGTTTGGGTGTTTAGGACCTTC. The chain is built from TRBV4-1 and TRBJ1-2; tentatively, D is TRBD1 (6 bases). Germline lookup yields CDR1 MGHRA and CDR2 YSYEKL. This CDR3 is 15 amino acids long. V was trimmed by 3 bases and J by 14 bases, leaving 25 bases between them.

V and J are TRBV11-2 and TRBJ1-1; no reliable D call. The CDR3 totals 15 residues. Trimming pared 4 bases from V and 1 base from J, leaving 13 bases between. Germline-derived CDR1 and CDR2 are SGHAT and FQNNGV. The CDR3 loop reads CASSWGGGGNTEAFF. The CDR3 DNA is TGTGCCAGCAGCTGGGGAGGAGGTGGGAACACTGAAGCTTTCTTT.

CDR3 protein: CASSGLDRGGNTIYF. The CDR3 coding sequence is TGTGCCAGCAGTGGCCTGGACAGGGGAGGAAACACCATATATTTT. The chain recombines TRBV6-6 with TRBJ1-3, with 9 bases fitting TRBD1. Trimming cost V 5 bases and J 4 bases; bases outside gene matches: 6. This CDR3 region has 15 residues. Germline CDR1 reads MNHNY; CDR2 reads SVGAGI (reference sequence).